The 7 T cell receptor beta chains listed next were all sequenced from one sample in a study. From the RT-PCR reads, TCRdb called clonotypes with MiXCR, one entry per CDR3 protein. Among about 680,000 distinct CDR3 sequences listed, 14% were seen once. Sample: memory CD4+ T cells from blood. Source of these receptors: a female donor in good health, serving as a healthy control.

This clonotype showed up just a few times. CDR3 sequence: CASSLGAIFSDRAYEQYF. Here the CDR3 DNA reads TGCGCCAGCAGCTTGGGCGCCATATTCAGTGACAGGGCCTACGAGCAGTACTTC. The chain employs TRBV5-1 and TRBJ2-7; 7 nucleotides agree with TRBD1. V was pared by 0 bases and J by 2 bases, with 14 bases of the junction left unmatched. CDR3 size: 18 residues. CDR1 and CDR2 (germline): SGHRS, YFSETQ.

The chain combines TRBV18 with TRBJ1-1; D ambiguous. The CDR3 loop spans 16 amino acids. Trimming stripped 3 bases from V and 1 base from J, with 15 bases between. Per germline, CDR1 KGHSH and CDR2 LQKENI. The CDR3, as DNA: TGTGCCAGCTCACCGATCCAAGGTCGGGGGAACACTGAAGCTTTCTTT. Amino acids: CASSPIQGRGNTEAFF.

This clonotype was seen only a few times. The chain employs TRBV6-1 and TRBJ1-4; D ambiguous. The CDR3 spans 14 residues. Per the germline V gene, CDR1 is MNHNS and CDR2 is SASEGT. V was clipped by 3 bases and J by 10 bases, with 15 bases between them. CDR3 in amino acids: CASSEGAARGKLFF. In DNA, the CDR3 is TGTGCCAGCAGTGAGGGAGCCGCACGGGGAAAACTGTTTTTT.

There are a few counts of this clonotype. J is TRBJ1-5 and V is TRBV11-2; D is uncertain. There are 12 residues in the CDR3. Germline V lookup: CDR1 SGHAT, CDR2 FQNNGV. V was clipped by 5 bases and J by 5 bases, with 7 bases between them. CDR3: CASSQDHQPQHF. CDR3 DNA sequence: TGTGCCAGCAGCCAAGATCATCAGCCCCAGCATTTT.

The table lists this clonotype with many counts. The rearrangement joins TRBV29-1 to TRBJ2-2; TRBD2 aligns across 10 bases. The trim removed 1 base at V and 8 bases at J, leaving 7 bases unmatched. Germline assignment: CDR1 SQVTM and CDR2 ANQGSEA. The CDR3 is 15 amino acids. This CDR3 is CSVEVAAGGLGELFF. The CDR3 DNA is TGCAGCGTTGAAGTAGCAGCGGGGGGGTTGGGGGAGCTGTTTTTT.

This clonotype has only a few counts. This chain uses TRBV7-2 with TRBJ2-5; D perhaps matches TRBD2 (6 bases). This CDR3 has 15 residues. CDR1 and CDR2 from the germline V gene are SGHTA and FQGNSA. The V end was cut by 1 base, the J end by 7 bases, with 16 bases between. The CDR3 region has the DNA TGTGCCAGCAGCTTAGGGCGGGCTAGCGAGGGGACCCAGTACTTC. This gives the protein CASSLGRASEGTQYF.

This chain uses TRBV4-3 with TRBJ2-3, with unresolved D. Germline assignment: CDR1 LGHNA and CDR2 YSLEER. Trimming shortened V by 2 bases and J by 6 bases, and 9 bases separated the two germline ends. This CDR3 has 13 amino acids. CDR3 sequence: CASSQNFQDTQYF. In DNA form, the CDR3 reads TGCGCCAGCAGCCAAAATTTCCAGGATACGCAGTATTTT.